Each of the 20 T cell receptor beta chains below was sequenced from the same sample in a study of blood T cell repertoires in COVID-19. Some clones are missing from TCRdb's copy, which holds only in-frame ones; the method was immunoSEQ multiplex PCR. The sample carries hundreds of thousands of clones, around 81% recorded once. The sample comprised PBMCs or T cells enriched from blood (not recorded which). The receptor set was obtained from a man in his thirties or forties with acute COVID-19.

This clone was seen only a few times. The chain couples TRBV6-5 to TRBJ1-2; 7 positions agree with TRBD1. With V trimmed by 2 bases and J by 6 bases, 3 bases remained unmatched. CDR1 and CDR2 (germline): MNHEY, SVGAGI. The CDR3 spans 13 residues. The CDR3 bases are TGTGCCAGCAGTTACACGACAGGGAATGGCTACACCTTC. Translating it yields CASSYTTGNGYTF.

This sequence joins TRBV15 and TRBJ2-2; the match to TRBD1 covers 7 bases. V was pared by 1 base and J by 4 bases, with 6 bases of the junction left unmatched. Germline values: CDR1 LNHNV, CDR2 YYDKDF (reference sequence). The CDR3 is 16 residues long. CDR3 nucleotides: TGTGCCACCAGCAGAGCTACAGGGGACCCCACCGGGGAGCTGTTTTTT. This encodes CATSRATGDPTGELFF. The complete variable domain, with remaining parts taken from reference TRBV15 and TRBJ2-2, reads DAMVIQNPRYQVTQFGKPVTLSCSQTLNHNVMYWYQQKSSQAPKLLFHYYDKDFNNEADTPDNFQSRRPNTSFCFLDIRSPGLGDTAMYLCATSRATGDPTGELFFGEGSRLTVL.

The chain recombines TRBV30 with TRBJ1-6, with 9 bases that match TRBD1. This CDR3 has 13 amino acids. Germline-derived CDR1 and CDR2 are GTSNPN and SVGIG (reference sequence). With V trimmed by 5 bases and J by 8 bases, 4 bases remained unmatched. CDR3 nucleotides: TGTGCCTGGGTGGACAGGGGATATTCACCCCTCCACTTT. Its translation is CAWVDRGYSPLHF. The entire variable domain, with the rest obtained from reference TRBV30 and TRBJ1-6, is as follows: SQTIHQWPATLVQPVGSPLSLECTVEGTSNPNLYWYRQAAGRGLQLLFYSVGIGQISSEVPQNLSASRPQDRQFILSSKKLLLSDSGFYLCAWVDRGYSPLHFGNGTRLTVT.

Here the CDR3 reads CASSAGQSRSGEAFF. In nucleotides, the CDR3 is TGTGCCAGCAGCGCGGGACAGTCCCGATCCGGTGAAGCTTTCTTT. The chain recombines TRBV9 with TRBJ1-1; 7 bases line up with TRBD1. The CDR3 is made up of 15 amino acids. The J segment lost 7 bases and the V segment lost 3 bases, leaving 12 bases of the junction unmatched. CDR1 SGDLS and CDR2 YYNGEE come from the germline V gene.

This chain joins TRBV6-5 and TRBJ1-1; weak D call: TRBD1 (6 bases). In germline, CDR1 is MNHEY, CDR2 SVGAGI. Trimming left V 7 bases short and J 0 bases short, with 15 bases between. The CDR3 extends over 15 amino acids. The CDR3 DNA sequence: TGTGCCAGCAACTATCCGGGACACATGAACACTGAAGCTTTCTTT. It yields the protein CASNYPGHMNTEAFF.

A few counts support this clone. The chain recombines TRBV5-4 with TRBJ1-2; the match to TRBD1 covers 7 bases. This CDR3 has 16 residues. J gave up 2 bases and V 0 bases, and 7 bases lay outside the gene matches. From germline, CDR1 is SGHNT and CDR2 YYREEE (reference sequence). The CDR3, as DNA: TGTGCCAGCAGCTTGGGGAAGGGGGCGACCAACTATGGCTACACCTTC. Translated, it gives CASSLGKGATNYGYTF.

This clone was seen more than once but under ten times. This same CDR3 is encoded by further DNA sequences in the sample. V gene TRBV6-5 combines with J gene TRBJ1-2; a weak D match, TRBD1 (6 bases). Trimming took 3 bases from V and 2 from J, leaving 7 bases between them. The CDR3 has 13 residues. Germline V gives CDR1 MNHEY, CDR2 SVGAGI. This CDR3 is CASSYTGNYGYTF. The CDR3 DNA reads as TGTGCCAGCAGTTATACAGGGAACTATGGCTACACCTTC.

The rearrangement links TRBV5-1 to TRBJ1-2; 9 bases line up with TRBD1. The length of the CDR3 is 14 residues. Germline CDR1 SGHRS, CDR2 YFSETQ. Trimming cost V 4 bases and J 5 bases; bases outside gene matches: 6. CDR3 protein: CASSLSGTGYGYTF. The CDR3 DNA follows: TGCGCCAGCAGCCTATCCGGGACAGGGTATGGCTACACCTTC.

Concerning this clone itself: Other DNA sequences in this specimen translate into the identical CDR3. The rearrangement links TRBV11-2 to TRBJ1-5; D perhaps matches TRBD1 (5 bases). Germline loops: CDR1 SGHAT, CDR2 FQNNGV. The CDR3 sequence is 16 residues long. With 9 bases removed from V and 1 base from J, the gap between germline ends came to 19 bases. The CDR3 reads CASSPDGRQSNQPQHF. CDR3 in DNA: TGTGCCAGTAGTCCTGACGGAAGACAGAGCAATCAGCCCCAGCATTTT.

The chain carries TRBV3-1 (or the pseudogene TRBV3-2) and TRBJ1-6, with unresolved D. The CDR3 has 13 residues. Looked up from germline, CDR1 is LGHDT and CDR2 is YNNKEL (reference sequence). Trimming removed 3 bases from V and 6 bases from J, with 6 bases in between. DNA of the CDR3: TGTGCCAGCAGCCAGGCAGTTAATTCACCCCTCCACTTT. Its translation is CASSQAVNSPLHF.

This chain uses TRBV7-9 with TRBJ1-2; the D gene is possibly TRBD1 (6 bases). V lost 5 bases to trimming and J lost 5 bases, with 12 bases between them. The CDR3 runs to 13 residues. Germline V gene lookup returns CDR1 SEHNR and CDR2 FQNEAQ (reference sequence). Here the CDR3 DNA reads TGTGCCAGCAGCCCCGACAGGTGGTATGGCTACACCTTC. Protein product: CASSPDRWYGYTF. The full variable domain, with the rest looked up from reference TRBV7-9 and TRBJ1-2, is DTGVSQNPRHKITKRGQNVTFRCDPISEHNRLYWYRQTLGQGPEFLTYFQNEAQLEKSRLLSDRFSAERPKGSFSTLEIQRTEQGDSAMYLCASSPDRWYGYTFGSGTRLTVV.

The CDR3 spells CASRSTPGLRGYTF. The CDR3 DNA reads as TGTGCCAGCAGATCAACCCCAGGGTTGAGGGGCTACACCTTC. This chain connects TRBV28 to TRBJ1-2, with D tentatively TRBD1 (5 bases). There are 14 residues in the CDR3. The germline CDR1 and CDR2 sequences are MDHEN and SYDVKM. Trimming took 6 bases from V and 8 from J, leaving 19 bases between them.

The chain has TRBV24-1 and TRBJ2-2; maybe TRBD2 (7 bases). CDR1 and CDR2 from the germline V gene are KGHDR and SFDVKD. The CDR3 is 14 amino acids. V was cut by 7 bases and J by 1 base, with 9 bases left in between. The CDR3 sequence is CATRGGRNTGELFF. The CDR3 DNA is TGTGCCACCAGGGGGGGGCGGAACACCGGGGAGCTGTTTTTT.

The V call is TRBV19, the J call TRBJ1-4, with D possibly being TRBD1 (5 bases). The CDR3 is 15 residues long. CDR1 and CDR2 from the germline V gene are LNHDA and SQIVND (reference sequence). The V end lost 5 bases, the J end lost 7 bases, and 17 bases lay between the germline ends. In DNA form, the CDR3 reads TGTGCCAGTAGTGCTGCTTTGCTGGGACTTGAAAAACTGTTTTTT. This translates into CASSAALLGLEKLFF.

The V gene is TRBV20-1, the J gene TRBJ2-5, with 13 nucleotides matching TRBD2. J lost 3 bases, V lost 3 bases, and 16 bases had no gene match. The CDR3 spans 19 residues. The V gene's germline CDR1 is DFQATT and CDR2 SNEGSKA (reference sequence). The CDR3 region has the DNA TGCAGTGCTAGTTCGTGGGCGACAAGCGGACTAGCGGGGGAAGAGACCCAGTACTTC. Protein product: CSASSWATSGLAGEETQYF.

This clone came up once. This chain links TRBV5-1 with TRBJ1-2, with a tentative D call TRBD1 (6 bases). The germline CDR1 and CDR2 sequences are SGHRS and YFSETQ. V lost 0 bases to trimming and J lost 7 bases, with 16 bases between them. This CDR3 spans 15 amino acids. The DNA for the CDR3 is TGCGCCAGCAGCTTGGGCGGGGGCGCGGTCGCTGGCTACACCTTC. It is translated as CASSLGGGAVAGYTF.

The chain carries TRBV4-2 and TRBJ1-5, with D possibly being TRBD1 (5 bases). Trimming took 0 bases from V and 4 from J, leaving 10 bases between them. Germline V gives CDR1 LGHNA, CDR2 YNFKEQ. The CDR3 is made up of 15 amino acids. CDR3 sequence: CASSQDPRENQPQHF. As DNA, the CDR3 is TGTGCCAGCAGCCAAGATCCCAGGGAAAATCAGCCCCAGCATTTT.

The CDR3 DNA is TGCGCCAGCAGCCAAGATCGGTTCTATGGCTACACCTTC. It codes for CASSQDRFYGYTF. V and J are TRBV4-1 and TRBJ1-2; no definite D call. This CDR3 is 13 amino acids long. Trimming shortened V by 0 bases and J by 4 bases, and 6 bases separated the two germline ends. Germline V lookup: CDR1 MGHRA, CDR2 YSYEKL.

The chain couples TRBV30 to TRBJ1-5; 7 nucleotides line up with TRBD1. The CDR3 extends over 13 amino acids. V trimming: 2 bases; J trimming: 7 bases; junction bases outside the gene matches: 5. Looked up from germline, CDR1 is GTSNPN and CDR2 is SVGIG (reference sequence). CDR3 sequence (DNA): TGTGCCTGGAGTCAGGGGGAGAGACAGCCCCAGCATTTT. Translated: CAWSQGERQPQHF.

Worth noting for this clone: Other DNA variants within this sample encode the same CDR3. The J gene is TRBJ1-6, the V gene TRBV5-1; D remains ambiguous. CDR1 is SGHRS, CDR2 YFSETQ, per germline. V gave up 2 bases and J gave up 5 bases, with 8 bases separating them. The CDR3 runs 14 residues. In nucleotides, the CDR3 is TGCGCCAGCAGCTTAGGAGGAGATAATTCACCCCTCCACTTT. Translated: CASSLGGDNSPLHF.